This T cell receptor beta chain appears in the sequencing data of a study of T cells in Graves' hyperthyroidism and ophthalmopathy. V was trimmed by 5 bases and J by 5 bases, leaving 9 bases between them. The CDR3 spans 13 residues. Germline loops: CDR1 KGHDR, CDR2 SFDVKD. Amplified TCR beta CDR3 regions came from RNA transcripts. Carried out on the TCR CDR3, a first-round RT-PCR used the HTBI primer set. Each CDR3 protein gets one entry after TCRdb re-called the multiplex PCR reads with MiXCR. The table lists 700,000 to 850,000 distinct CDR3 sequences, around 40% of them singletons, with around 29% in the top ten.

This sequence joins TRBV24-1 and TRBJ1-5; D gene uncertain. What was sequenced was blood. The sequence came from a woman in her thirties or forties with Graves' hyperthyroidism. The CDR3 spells CATSGSDHQPQHF. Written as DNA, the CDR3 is TGTGCCACCAGTGGGTCGGACCATCAGCCCCAGCATTTT.